Below, 5 T cell receptor beta chains from the same sample are listed, as sequenced in a study of long-term antiretroviral therapy in people with HIV. Version v3.0 of the immunoSEQ assay was performed at survey level. Measured with immunoSEQ multiplex PCR; TCRdb has only the in-frame clones, and not every one. The sample includes some 40,000 clones, around 85% of them seen just once. Material: unsorted PBMCs, obtained 3.1 years after starting antiretroviral therapy. These receptors originate from a woman aged 45 to 65 with HIV.

CDR3 loop: CASSQQSPAKNIQYF. The CDR3, as DNA: TGTGCCAGTAGCCAACAGTCTCCAGCCAAAAACATTCAGTACTTC. The chain employs TRBV19 and TRBJ2-4; D not resolved. Germline CDR1 is LNHDA and CDR2 is SQIVND (reference sequence). The V end lost 6 bases, the J end lost 0 bases, and 12 bases lay between the germline ends. The length of the CDR3 is 15 residues.

This clone was detected once. The V and J genes are TRBV5-8 and TRBJ1-2; tentative D call: TRBD1 (5 bases). The CDR3 contains 14 residues. Trimming took off 4 bases at V and 3 bases at J, with 13 bases between the two ends. The germline V gene encodes CDR1 SGHTS and CDR2 YDEGEE. The CDR3 is CASSPLTEHYGYTF. The CDR3 nucleotides read TGTGCCAGCAGCCCTTTGACAGAGCACTATGGCTACACCTTC.

V gene TRBV5-1 combines with J gene TRBJ2-5; D ambiguous. V was shortened by 0 bases and J by 3 bases, with 9 bases between the two germline ends. This CDR3 spans 14 amino acids. CDR1 and CDR2 (germline): SGHRS, YFSETQ. CDR3 amino acids: CASSLAGSEETQYF. The CDR3 DNA follows: TGCGCCAGCAGCTTGGCTGGGTCGGAAGAGACCCAGTACTTC.

This clone was observed a handful of times. The chain joins TRBV18 to TRBJ2-2; 8 bases are shared with TRBD2. The germline gives CDR1 KGHSH, CDR2 LQKENI. The J segment lost 0 bases and the V segment lost 4 bases, leaving 4 bases of the junction unmatched. This CDR3 contains 16 residues. For the CDR3, the DNA is TGTGCCAGCTCACTTCGGGGGGGATCGAACACCGGGGAGCTGTTTTTT. It translates to CASSLRGGSNTGELFF.

This chain connects TRBV6-1 to TRBJ2-1; 8 nucleotides line up with TRBD1. CDR1 MNHNS and CDR2 SASEGT come from the germline V gene. The CDR3 is made up of 16 amino acids. The trim removed 1 base at V and 10 bases at J, leaving 12 bases unmatched. CDR3 amino acids: CASSEGRQGRPLEQFF. CDR3 DNA: TGTGCCAGCAGTGAAGGACGACAGGGGAGGCCTTTGGAGCAGTTCTTC.